Listed below are T cell receptor beta chains from one sample, sequenced in a study of cytomegalovirus exposure and HLA in healthy donors. Profiling relied on immunoSEQ multiplex PCR, and the TCRdb table lists in-frame clones only, not all of them. The table records 200,000 to 250,000 clones, 87% of them present only once. Sequencing was carried out using PBMCs. The receptors were sampled from a man in his late teens or twenties in good health and CMV-seronegative. The CDR3 runs from the conserved cysteine through the conserved F or W. A D gene is named only where the DNA matches it firmly. Not every row has a clone size; where given, it reads once, few, many or a size class.

j_call clone_size v_call d_call cdr3_aa cdr3_nt
TRBJ1-1 NA TRBV5-1 TRBD1 CASSLRQGTMNTEAFF TGCGCCAGCAGCTTGAGACAGGGGACCATGAACACTGAAGCTTTCTTT
TRBJ1-1 NA TRBV28 TRBD1 CASSQGDTEAFF TGTGCCAGCAGTCAGGGGGACACTGAAGCTTTCTTT
TRBJ2-7 NA TRBV6-1 TRBD1 CASSGWDRGYDEQYF TGTGCCAGCAGTGGTTGGGACAGGGGATACGACGAGCAGTACTTC
TRBJ2-3 NA TRBV4-3 TRBD2 CASSHALAGGLDTQYF TGCGCCAGCAGCCACGCGCTAGCGGGGGGGTTGGATACGCAGTATTTT
TRBJ2-5 NA TRBV5-6 NA CASSLGRYQETQYF TGTGCCAGCAGCTTGGGCCGGTACCAAGAGACCCAGTACTTC
TRBJ2-7 NA TRBV19 NA CASSIRTTGEQYF TGTGCCAGTAGTATCAGGACAACAGGAGAGCAGTACTTC
TRBJ2-7 NA TRBV28 TRBD2 CASTPPGTSGYEQYF TGTGCCAGCACCCCCCCTGGGACTAGCGGTTACGAGCAGTACTTC
TRBJ2-2 NA TRBV10-2 TRBD2 CASSDLMTSGNTGELFF TGCGCCAGCAGTGATCTTATGACTAGCGGAAACACCGGGGAGCTGTTTTTT
TRBJ1-4 NA TRBV15 TRBD1 CATSNSGTGNEKLFF TGTGCCACCAGCAACTCCGGGACAGGGAATGAAAAACTGTTTTTT
TRBJ2-1 NA TRBV19 TRBD1 CASSVTGGGHNEQFF TGTGCCAGTAGTGTGACAGGGGGCGGCCACAATGAGCAGTTCTTC
TRBJ2-5 once TRBV27 NA CASRKTASQETQYF TGTGCCAGCCGAAAAACAGCCTCTCAAGAGACCCAGTACTTC
TRBJ1-3 NA TRBV11-2 TRBD1 CASRGQVYSGNTIYF TGTGCCAGCAGGGGACAGGTTTACTCTGGAAACACCATATATTTT
TRBJ1-1 NA TRBV6-5 NA CASSYLRGRGTEAFF TGTGCCAGCAGTTACTTAAGAGGGCGAGGAACTGAAGCTTTCTTT
TRBJ1-2 once TRBV10-2 NA CASSDIGAGGYTF TGCGCCAGCAGTGATATTGGGGCGGGAGGCTACACCTTC
TRBJ1-5 NA TRBV4-1 TRBD1 CASSQDQGTGDNQPQHF TGCGCCAGCAGCCAAGATCAGGGGACAGGGGACAATCAGCCCCAGCATTTT
TRBJ2-5 NA TRBV6-5 NA CASSPGGTWETQYF TGTGCCAGCAGCCCTGGCGGGACCTGGGAGACCCAGTACTTC
TRBJ1-4 NA TRBV5-5 TRBD1 CASSGGQGNEKLFF TGTGCCAGCAGCGGGGGACAGGGGAATGAAAAACTGTTTTTT
TRBJ2-5 NA TRBV10-2 NA CASSDSTGEGGETQYF TGCGCCAGCAGTGATTCCACCGGCGAGGGCGGGGAGACCCAGTACTTC
TRBJ1-4 few TRBV30 NA CAWTRGLTVATNEKLFF TGTGCCTGGACCCGCGGACTGACCGTTGCAACTAATGAAAAACTGTTTTTT
TRBJ1-1 NA TRBV5-1 TRBD1 CASRQGATEAFF TGCGCCAGCAGGCAGGGGGCTACTGAAGCTTTCTTT
TRBJ2-7 NA TRBV19 NA CASSIGTGWSYEQYF TGTGCCAGTAGTATAGGTACAGGGTGGTCCTACGAGCAGTACTTC
TRBJ2-3 NA TRBV6-6 NA CASSYSQEDRTQYF TGTGCCAGCAGTTATAGCCAGGAGGATCGAACGCAGTATTTT
TRBJ2-2 once TRBV4-3 TRBD2 CASSRHSGLAGVDTGELFF TGCGCCAGCAGCCGGCACTCGGGACTAGCGGGAGTCGACACCGGGGAGCTGTTTTTT
TRBJ2-2 NA TRBV28 NA CASNRAGDAGELFF TGTGCCAGCAATAGGGCAGGGGACGCCGGGGAGCTGTTTTTT
TRBJ2-2 NA TRBV7-3 NA CASGTVNTGELFF TGTGCCAGCGGTACGGTGAACACCGGGGAGCTGTTTTTT
TRBJ2-7 NA TRBV19 TRBD2 CASSGLASSRRLYF TGTGCCAGTAGTGGACTAGCGAGTTCCCGCCGCTTGTACTTC
TRBJ2-1 NA TRBV4-3 TRBD1 CASSLQGVNEQFF TGCGCCAGCAGCCTCCAGGGGGTCAATGAGCAGTTCTTC
TRBJ2-5 NA TRBV2 NA CASSETREETQYF TGTGCCAGCAGTGAGACTAGAGAAGAGACCCAGTACTTC